Listed below are T cell receptor beta chains from one sample, sequenced in a study of T-cell memory formation after mild COVID-19. TCRdb reprocessed the 5' RACE reads with MiXCR, giving one entry per CDR3 protein. The sample has approximately 300,000 distinct CDR3 sequences, approximately 15% seen once. Material for sequencing was PBMCs or a T cell subset sorted from them (not recorded which). The receptors come from a man aged 18 to 35 who had mild COVID-19 (a few samples of this study predate the infection). Cell type and time point are not known. Each CDR3 is given with its conserved first and last residue. Fields, in order: J gene, clone size, V gene, D gene, CDR3 DNA, CDR3 protein. A D gene is named only where the DNA matches it firmly. Some rows mark clone size as missing; the rest say once, few, many or name a class of expanded clone.

j_call: TRBJ1-1
clone_size: .
v_call: TRBV30
d_call: .
cdr3_nt: TGTGCCTGGACCCTCTTGGGAACGATTGAAGCTTTCTTT
cdr3_aa: CAWTLLGTIEAFF

j_call: TRBJ2-5
clone_size: .
v_call: TRBV4-1
d_call: .
cdr3_nt: TGCGCCAGCAGCCCCAGGGGGGGCGCCCGGGAAGAGACCCAGTACTTC
cdr3_aa: CASSPRGGAREETQYF

j_call: TRBJ2-5
clone_size: many
v_call: TRBV5-1
d_call: .
cdr3_nt: TGCGCCAGCAGCTTGGAAGGGGGGCCCCAAGAGACCCAGTACTTC
cdr3_aa: CASSLEGGPQETQYF

j_call: TRBJ1-6
clone_size: .
v_call: TRBV20-1
d_call: .
cdr3_nt: TGCAGTGCTAGAGATCAGGGGTCAACCAATTCACCCCTCCACTTT
cdr3_aa: CSARDQGSTNSPLHF

j_call: TRBJ2-5
clone_size: few
v_call: TRBV7-6
d_call: TRBD2
cdr3_nt: TGTGCCAGCAGCTTTCTTAGCGGGGGGCTCCAAGAGACCCAGTACTTC
cdr3_aa: CASSFLSGGLQETQYF

j_call: TRBJ2-4
clone_size: .
v_call: TRBV2
d_call: .
cdr3_nt: TGTGCCAGCGAAGGTTTAGCCAAAAACATTCAGTACTTC
cdr3_aa: CASEGLAKNIQYF

j_call: TRBJ2-2
clone_size: .
v_call: TRBV11-2
d_call: .
cdr3_nt: TGTGCCAGCAGCCAGACAGGCCCCGGGGAGCTGTTTTTT
cdr3_aa: CASSQTGPGELFF

j_call: TRBJ2-3
clone_size: many
v_call: TRBV20-1
d_call: .
cdr3_nt: TGCAGTGCTAGTTGGCCCCCGGGAACAGATACGCAGTATTTT
cdr3_aa: CSASWPPGTDTQYF

j_call: TRBJ1-1
clone_size: many
v_call: TRBV6-5
d_call: .
cdr3_nt: TGTGCCAGCAGTTTCACAGAGAACACTGAAGCTTTCTTT
cdr3_aa: CASSFTENTEAFF

j_call: TRBJ2-2
clone_size: few
v_call: TRBV4-1
d_call: .
cdr3_nt: TGCGCCAGCAGCCAAGATCTCGGGACTCTCACCGGGGAGCTGTTTTTT
cdr3_aa: CASSQDLGTLTGELFF

j_call: TRBJ2-4
clone_size: .
v_call: TRBV14
d_call: .
cdr3_nt: TGTGCCAGCAGCCAATTTGGAGCCAAAAACATTCAGTACTTC
cdr3_aa: CASSQFGAKNIQYF

j_call: TRBJ2-5
clone_size: .
v_call: TRBV6-5
d_call: .
cdr3_nt: TGTGCCACGTTTTCAGGGTGGGAGACCCAGTACTTC
cdr3_aa: CATFSGWETQYF

j_call: TRBJ1-1
clone_size: few
v_call: TRBV6-2/TRBV6-3
d_call: .
cdr3_nt: TGTGCCAGCAGTTACTCGGAGACAGTCGAAGCTTTCTTT
cdr3_aa: CASSYSETVEAFF

j_call: TRBJ1-5
clone_size: many
v_call: TRBV12-3/TRBV12-4
d_call: .
cdr3_nt: TGTGCCAGCAGGGCGGACTATAGCAATCAGCCCCAGCATTTT
cdr3_aa: CASRADYSNQPQHF

j_call: TRBJ2-1
clone_size: once
v_call: TRBV6-5
d_call: TRBD2
cdr3_nt: TGTGCCAGCAGTCCGACTAGCGGCTTTACCGATGAGCAGTTCTTC
cdr3_aa: CASSPTSGFTDEQFF

j_call: TRBJ2-1
clone_size: .
v_call: TRBV6-2/TRBV6-3
d_call: .
cdr3_nt: TGTGCCAGCAGTTACCGGGACCAATTTTTCGATGAGCAGTTCTTC
cdr3_aa: CASSYRDQFFDEQFF

j_call: TRBJ1-2
clone_size: .
v_call: TRBV7-6
d_call: .
cdr3_nt: TGTGCCAGCAGCTTATTCGGCGAGTCGGGGTACAATGGCTACACCTTC
cdr3_aa: CASSLFGESGYNGYTF

j_call: TRBJ2-3
clone_size: few
v_call: TRBV12-3/TRBV12-4
d_call: .
cdr3_nt: TGTGCCAGCAGAATGGGGACGCCACGGGGAGATACGCAGTATTTT
cdr3_aa: CASRMGTPRGDTQYF

j_call: TRBJ2-7
clone_size: few
v_call: TRBV7-2
d_call: TRBD1
cdr3_nt: TGTGCCAGCAGCTTAGGTGGGACAGGGTTCTACGAGCAGTACTTC
cdr3_aa: CASSLGGTGFYEQYF

j_call: TRBJ1-4
clone_size: .
v_call: TRBV27
d_call: .
cdr3_nt: TGTGCCAGCAGTTTACGGTGGGTTGGGGGGACATCGAATGAAAAACTGTTTTTT
cdr3_aa: CASSLRWVGGTSNEKLFF

j_call: TRBJ2-3
clone_size: few
v_call: TRBV19
d_call: TRBD2
cdr3_nt: TGTGCCAGTAGCGTTACTAGCGGAAACACAGATACGCAGTATTTT
cdr3_aa: CASSVTSGNTDTQYF

j_call: TRBJ2-5
clone_size: few
v_call: TRBV2
d_call: TRBD2
cdr3_nt: TGTGCCAGCAGTGACCCGATCGCGGGGGGGCCTCAGACCCAGTACTTC
cdr3_aa: CASSDPIAGGPQTQYF

j_call: TRBJ2-1
clone_size: .
v_call: TRBV9
d_call: .
cdr3_nt: TGTGCCAGCAGCGTAGCGGCAGGGTCCTACAATGAGCAGTTCTTC
cdr3_aa: CASSVAAGSYNEQFF

j_call: TRBJ1-5
clone_size: .
v_call: TRBV20-1
d_call: .
cdr3_nt: TGCAGTGCTAGAGATGACAGCGGCAATCAGCCCCAGCATTTT
cdr3_aa: CSARDDSGNQPQHF

j_call: TRBJ2-3
clone_size: .
v_call: TRBV29-1
d_call: .
cdr3_nt: TGCAGCGTTCCGACCGCTCGCGGGGATACGCAGTATTTT
cdr3_aa: CSVPTARGDTQYF

j_call: TRBJ2-2
clone_size: many
v_call: TRBV10-3
d_call: .
cdr3_nt: TGTGCCATCAGTGGTGAGGGGCGACTCACCGGGGAGCTGTTTTTT
cdr3_aa: CAISGEGRLTGELFF

j_call: TRBJ2-1
clone_size: .
v_call: TRBV29-1
d_call: .
cdr3_nt: TGCAGCGTTGAAGATCGATACATCCATGAGCAGTTCTTC
cdr3_aa: CSVEDRYIHEQFF

j_call: TRBJ2-5
clone_size: .
v_call: TRBV9
d_call: .
cdr3_nt: TGTGCCAGCAGCGTCGGGACGGTAGTAGAGACCCAGTACTTC
cdr3_aa: CASSVGTVVETQYF

j_call: TRBJ1-5
clone_size: few
v_call: TRBV5-7
d_call: .
cdr3_nt: TGTGCCAGCAGCGTCCTAGACACACATAATCAGCCCCAGCATTTT
cdr3_aa: CASSVLDTHNQPQHF